Listed below are T cell receptor beta chains from one sample, sequenced in a study of cytomegalovirus exposure and HLA in healthy donors. The method was immunoSEQ multiplex PCR; TCRdb's version includes in-frame clones alone and lacks a portion of them. The table shows over 150,000 clones, with about 80% occurring only once. Input material: PBMCs. The receptor set was obtained from a man in his forties in good health and CMV-seronegative. Each CDR3 is given with its conserved first and last residue. A D gene is named only where the DNA matches it firmly. Clone size is stated in some rows and not others, as once, few, many or a class when expanded.

TGTGCCAGCACTCTAGCGGGAGGAGTTGGGACTCAAGAGACCCAGTACTTC,CASTLAGGVGTQETQYF,once,TRBJ2-5,-,TRBV21-1,17
TGTGCCAGCAGAAGCGGGACCACAGCCTACGAGCAGTACTTC,CASRSGTTAYEQYF,-,TRBJ2-7,TRBD2,TRBV28,14
TGTGCCATTTCGGACAGGTACACAGATACGCAGTATTTT,CAISDRYTDTQYF,-,TRBJ2-3,TRBD1,TRBV19,13
TGCGCCAGCAGCTTGGAGGGACTAGCGCCCAATGAGCAGTTCTTC,CASSLEGLAPNEQFF,-,TRBJ2-1,TRBD2,TRBV5-1,15
TGTGCCAGCAGTCCCACTAGCGGGAGGAGCACAGATACGCAGTATTTT,CASSPTSGRSTDTQYF,-,TRBJ2-3,TRBD2,TRBV27,16
TGTGCCAGCAGTGAAGCTCGTCAGCCCCAGCATTTT,CASSEARQPQHF,-,TRBJ1-5,-,TRBV6-5,12
TGTGCCAGCAGCCAAGAAAGGGACTCCTATGGCTACACCTTC,CASSQERDSYGYTF,-,TRBJ1-2,-,TRBV4-2,14
TGTGCCAGCAGCTTCCCGGGGTCCGGGGAGCTGTTTTTT,CASSFPGSGELFF,-,TRBJ2-2,-,TRBV11-3,13
TGCGCCAGCAGCTTCGGGGACTATGGCTACACCTTC,CASSFGDYGYTF,-,TRBJ1-2,-,TRBV5-1,12
TGTGCCAGCAGTTTACTCTCGGGAGACCCAGGAAATGAGCAGTTCTTC,CASSLLSGDPGNEQFF,-,TRBJ2-1,-,TRBV28,16
TGTGCCAGCAGCAACAGCCCGTACGAGCAGTACTTC,CASSNSPYEQYF,-,TRBJ2-7,-,TRBV6-6,12
TGTGCCAGCAGGGGGGGGCGGCTTACAGATACGCAGTATTTT,CASRGGRLTDTQYF,-,TRBJ2-3,-,TRBV27,14
TGCAGCGCTCCGGGACTAGTTTTTGGCTCCTACAATGAGCAGTTCTTC,CSAPGLVFGSYNEQFF,few,TRBJ2-1,TRBD2,TRBV29-1,16
TGTGCCTCGAAAACGGACAGGGGGGGAGCCCAAGAGACCCAGTACTTC,CASKTDRGGAQETQYF,-,TRBJ2-5,TRBD1,TRBV19,16
TGTGCCAGCAGCAAGCTGGGGGAGGCCACAGATACGCAGTATTTT,CASSKLGEATDTQYF,-,TRBJ2-3,-,TRBV14,15
TGTGCCAGCAGCCGCTCCTCCGCGGCGGCAGGGGCCACCTACGAGCAGTACTTC,CASSRSSAAAGATYEQYF,-,TRBJ2-7,-,TRBV7-6,18